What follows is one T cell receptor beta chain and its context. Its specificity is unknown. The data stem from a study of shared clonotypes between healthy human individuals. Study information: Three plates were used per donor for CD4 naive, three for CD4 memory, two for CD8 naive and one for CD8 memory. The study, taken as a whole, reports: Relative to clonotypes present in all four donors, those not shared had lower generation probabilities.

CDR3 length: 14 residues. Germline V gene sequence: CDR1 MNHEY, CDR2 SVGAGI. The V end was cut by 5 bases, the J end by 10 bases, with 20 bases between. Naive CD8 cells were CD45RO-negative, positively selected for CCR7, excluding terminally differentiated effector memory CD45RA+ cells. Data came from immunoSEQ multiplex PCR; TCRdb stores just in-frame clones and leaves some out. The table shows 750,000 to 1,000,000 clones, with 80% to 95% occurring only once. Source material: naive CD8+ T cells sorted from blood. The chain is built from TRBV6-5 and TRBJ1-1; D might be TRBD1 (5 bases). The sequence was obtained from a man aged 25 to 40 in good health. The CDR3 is CASSTPGGADGAFF. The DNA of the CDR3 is TGTGCCAGCAGTACCCCGGGCGGGGCTGACGGAGCTTTCTTT.